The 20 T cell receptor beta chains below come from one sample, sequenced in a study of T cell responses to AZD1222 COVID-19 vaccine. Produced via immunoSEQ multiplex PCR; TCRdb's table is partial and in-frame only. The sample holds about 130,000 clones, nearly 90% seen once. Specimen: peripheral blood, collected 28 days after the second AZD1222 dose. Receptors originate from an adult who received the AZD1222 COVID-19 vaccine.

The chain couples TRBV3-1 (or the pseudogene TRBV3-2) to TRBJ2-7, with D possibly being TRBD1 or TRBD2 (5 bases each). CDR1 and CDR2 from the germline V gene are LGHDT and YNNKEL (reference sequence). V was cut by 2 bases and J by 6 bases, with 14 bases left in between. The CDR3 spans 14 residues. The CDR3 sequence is CASSQPGPSSEQYF. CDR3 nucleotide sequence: TGTGCCAGCAGCCAACCGGGACCCTCTTCCGAGCAGTACTTC.

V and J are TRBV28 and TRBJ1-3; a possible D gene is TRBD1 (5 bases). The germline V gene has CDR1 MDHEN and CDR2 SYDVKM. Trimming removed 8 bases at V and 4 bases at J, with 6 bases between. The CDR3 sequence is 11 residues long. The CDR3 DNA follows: TGTGCCAGCGGGGCCGGAAACACCATATATTTT. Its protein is CASGAGNTIYF.

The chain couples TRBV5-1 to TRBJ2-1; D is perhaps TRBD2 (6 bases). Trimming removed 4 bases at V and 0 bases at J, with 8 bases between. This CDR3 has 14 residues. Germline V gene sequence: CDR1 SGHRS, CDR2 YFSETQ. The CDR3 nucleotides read TGCGCCAGCAGCCCCGGGAGCTCCTACAATGAGCAGTTCTTC. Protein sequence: CASSPGSSYNEQFF.

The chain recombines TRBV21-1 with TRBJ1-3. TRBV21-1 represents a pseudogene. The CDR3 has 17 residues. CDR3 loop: CARGTPAGPNKRNTIYF. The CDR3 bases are TGTGCCAGAGGGACCCCGGCAGGCCCGAATAAGAGAAACACCATATATTTT.

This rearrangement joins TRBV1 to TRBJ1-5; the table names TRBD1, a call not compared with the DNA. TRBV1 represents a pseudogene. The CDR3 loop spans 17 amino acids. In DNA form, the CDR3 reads TGCACCAGCAGCGTCTCGAGGTCTGGCAGGGGGCATCAGCCCCAGCATTTT. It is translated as CTSSVSRSGRGHQPQHF.

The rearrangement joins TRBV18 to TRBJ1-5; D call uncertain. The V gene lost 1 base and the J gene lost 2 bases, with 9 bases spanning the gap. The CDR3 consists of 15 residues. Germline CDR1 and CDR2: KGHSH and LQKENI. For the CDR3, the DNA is TGTGCCAGCTCACCACAGGGAAGAGGCAATCAGCCCCAGCATTTT. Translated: CASSPQGRGNQPQHF.

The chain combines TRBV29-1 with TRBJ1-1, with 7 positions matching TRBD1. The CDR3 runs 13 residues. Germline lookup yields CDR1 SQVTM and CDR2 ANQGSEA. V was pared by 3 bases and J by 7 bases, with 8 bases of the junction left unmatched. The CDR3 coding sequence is TGCAGCGTTGAGGCAAGGACAGGAGTTGAAGCTTTCTTT. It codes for CSVEARTGVEAFF. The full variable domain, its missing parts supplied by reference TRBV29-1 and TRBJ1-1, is SAVISQKPSRDICQRGTSLTIQCQVDSQVTMMFWYRQQPGQSLTLIATANQGSEATYESGFVIDKFPISRPNLTFSTLTVSNMSPEDSSIYLCSVEARTGVEAFFGQGTRLTVV.

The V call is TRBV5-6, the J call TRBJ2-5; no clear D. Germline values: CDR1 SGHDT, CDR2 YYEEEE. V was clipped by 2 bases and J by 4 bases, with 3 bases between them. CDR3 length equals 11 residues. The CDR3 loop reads CASSFRETQYF. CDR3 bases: TGTGCCAGCAGCTTCAGAGAGACCCAGTACTTC.

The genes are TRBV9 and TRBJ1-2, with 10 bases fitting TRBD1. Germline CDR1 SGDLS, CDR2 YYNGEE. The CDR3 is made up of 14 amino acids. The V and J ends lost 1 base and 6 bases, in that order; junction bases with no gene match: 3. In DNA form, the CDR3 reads TGTGCCAGCAGCGTACGGGACAGGGGACATGGCTACACCTTC. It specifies CASSVRDRGHGYTF.

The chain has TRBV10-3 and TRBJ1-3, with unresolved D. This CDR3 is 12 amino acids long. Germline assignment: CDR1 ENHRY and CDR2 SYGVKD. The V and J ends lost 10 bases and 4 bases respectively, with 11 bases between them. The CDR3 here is CATENTGNTIYF. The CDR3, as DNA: TGTGCCACCGAGAACACAGGAAACACCATATATTTT.

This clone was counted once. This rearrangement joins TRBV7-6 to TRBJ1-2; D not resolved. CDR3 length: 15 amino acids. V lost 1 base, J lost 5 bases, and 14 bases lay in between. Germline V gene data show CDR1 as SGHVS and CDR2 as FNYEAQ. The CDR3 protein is CASSLVSEELYGYTF. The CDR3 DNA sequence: TGTGCCAGCAGCTTAGTCAGTGAGGAACTGTATGGCTACACCTTC.

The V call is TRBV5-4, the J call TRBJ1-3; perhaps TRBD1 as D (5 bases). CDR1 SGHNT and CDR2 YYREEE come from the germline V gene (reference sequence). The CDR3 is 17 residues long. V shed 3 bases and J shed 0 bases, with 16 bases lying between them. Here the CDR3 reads CASSWGMQGGSGNTIYF. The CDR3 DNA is TGTGCCAGCAGCTGGGGGATGCAGGGAGGCTCTGGAAACACCATATATTTT. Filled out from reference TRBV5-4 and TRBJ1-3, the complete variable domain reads ETGVTQSPTHLIKTRGQQVTLRCSSQSGHNTVSWYQQALGQGPQFIFQYYREEENGRGNFPPRFSGLQFPNYSSELNVNALELDDSALYLCASSWGMQGGSGNTIYFGEGSWLTVV.

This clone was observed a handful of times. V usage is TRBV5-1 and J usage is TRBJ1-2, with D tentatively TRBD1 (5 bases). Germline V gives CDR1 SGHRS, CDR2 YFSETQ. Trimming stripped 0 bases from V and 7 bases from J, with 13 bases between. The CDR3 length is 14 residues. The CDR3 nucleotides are TGCGCCAGCAGCTTGGAAGCAGGGACGGCTGGCTACACCTTC. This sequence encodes CASSLEAGTAGYTF.

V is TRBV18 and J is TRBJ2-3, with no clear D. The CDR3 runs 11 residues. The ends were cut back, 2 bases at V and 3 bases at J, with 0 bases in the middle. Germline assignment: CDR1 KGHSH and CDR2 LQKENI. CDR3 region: CASSPTDTQYF. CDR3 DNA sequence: TGTGCCAGCTCACCAACAGATACGCAGTATTTT.

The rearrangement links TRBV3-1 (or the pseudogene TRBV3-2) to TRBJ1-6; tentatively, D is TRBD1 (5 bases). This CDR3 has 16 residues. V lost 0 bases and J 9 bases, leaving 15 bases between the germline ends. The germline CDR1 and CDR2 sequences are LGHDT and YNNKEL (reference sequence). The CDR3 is CASSQDSGTFGSPLHF. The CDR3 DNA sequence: TGTGCCAGCAGCCAAGATTCGGGGACTTTTGGTTCACCCCTCCACTTT.

The chain's CDR3 is CASSLEEYGYTF. In DNA, the CDR3 is TGTGCCAGCAGCTTGGAAGAGTATGGCTACACCTTC. The chain recombines TRBV11-2 with TRBJ1-2, with D uncertain. The ends were cut back, 3 bases at V and 5 bases at J, with 7 bases in the middle. The CDR3 runs to 12 residues. Germline CDR1 is SGHAT and CDR2 is FQNNGV.

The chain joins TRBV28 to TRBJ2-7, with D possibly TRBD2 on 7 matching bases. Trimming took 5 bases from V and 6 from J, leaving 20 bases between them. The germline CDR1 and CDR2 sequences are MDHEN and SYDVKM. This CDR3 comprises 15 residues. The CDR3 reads CASSGGGGESREQYF. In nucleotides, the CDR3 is TGTGCCAGCAGTGGAGGGGGGGGCGAATCCCGCGAGCAGTACTTC. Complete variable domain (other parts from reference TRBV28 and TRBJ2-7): DVKVTQSSRYLVKRTGEKVFLECVQDMDHENMFWYRQDPGLGLRLIYFSYDVKMKEKGDIPEGYSVSREKKERFSLILESASTNQTSMYLCASSGGGGESREQYFGPGTRLTVT.

The CDR3 DNA reads as TGCGCCAGCAGCCAAGATTTGGGCAGGGGGGAGGCTAACTATGGCTACACCTTC. This encodes CASSQDLGRGEANYGYTF. V gene TRBV4-3 combines with J gene TRBJ1-2, with TRBD1 matching 7 bases. The CDR3 totals 18 residues. Trimming at V came to 0 bases and at J to 0 bases, leaving 10 bases not matched to a gene. In germline, CDR1 is LGHNA, CDR2 YSLEER.

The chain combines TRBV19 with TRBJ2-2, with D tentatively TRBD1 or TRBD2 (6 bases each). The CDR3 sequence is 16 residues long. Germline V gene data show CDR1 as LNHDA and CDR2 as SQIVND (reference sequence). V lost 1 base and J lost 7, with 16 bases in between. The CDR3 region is CASSIGGGRNRGELFF. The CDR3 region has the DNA TGTGCCAGTAGTATAGGAGGGGGGAGGAACCGCGGGGAGCTGTTTTTT.

The CDR3 DNA reads TGCGCCAGCAGCCAAGAGCCGGGACAGCTCTACGAGCAGTACTTC. It is translated as CASSQEPGQLYEQYF. The chain links TRBV4-1 to TRBJ2-7; the match to TRBD1 covers 7 bases. Germline trimming cut 0 bases from V and 3 bases from J; bases unmatched to any gene: 5. The CDR3 contains 15 residues. Germline V gene lookup returns CDR1 MGHRA and CDR2 YSYEKL.